The present T cell receptor (beta chain) was sequenced within a study of cytomegalovirus exposure and HLA in healthy donors. Donors had nominal health at sampling but likely had unrecorded immune exposures. With 60 Vbeta and 13 Jbeta primers, the PCR was carried out. TCRdb keeps only in-frame clones here, not all; method: immunoSEQ multiplex PCR. The table lists 120,000 to 150,000 clones, roughly 74% of them singletons, with more than 2.5% in the top ten. Study results and caveats: Most TCR sequences showed up rarely, but some public TCRs showed up in many donors.

As concerns this clone: Its antigen is unknown.

This sequence originates from a man between 40 and 49 years old in good health and CMV-seronegative. Material for sequencing was PBMCs.

CDR3 residues: CASFPRQGSGYTF. In nucleotides, the CDR3 is TGTGCCAGTTTCCCCCGACAGGGTTCTGGCTACACCTTC. The chain joins TRBV6-5 to TRBJ1-2; 7 positions match TRBD1. The CDR3 is made up of 13 amino acids. Unmatched junction bases numbered 11, after V lost 9 bases and J lost 7 bases. Germline CDR1 MNHEY, CDR2 SVGAGI.